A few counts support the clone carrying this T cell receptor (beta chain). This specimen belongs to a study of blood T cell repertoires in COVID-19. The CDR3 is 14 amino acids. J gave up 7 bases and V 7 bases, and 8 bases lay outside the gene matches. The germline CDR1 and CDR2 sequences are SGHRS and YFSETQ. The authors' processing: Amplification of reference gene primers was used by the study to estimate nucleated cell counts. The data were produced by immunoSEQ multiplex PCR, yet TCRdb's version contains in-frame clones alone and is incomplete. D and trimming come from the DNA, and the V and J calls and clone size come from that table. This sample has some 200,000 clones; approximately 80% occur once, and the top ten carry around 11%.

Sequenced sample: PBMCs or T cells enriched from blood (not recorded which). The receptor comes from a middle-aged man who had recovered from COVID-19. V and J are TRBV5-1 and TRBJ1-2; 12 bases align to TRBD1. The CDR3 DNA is TGCGCCAGCTCTGAGGGACAGGGGGCGTTTGGCTACACCTTC. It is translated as CASSEGQGAFGYTF.